The next 9 T cell receptor beta chains were all read from a single sample in a study of cytomegalovirus exposure and HLA in healthy donors. Researchers ran the PCR with 60 Vbeta and 13 Jbeta primers. The method was immunoSEQ multiplex PCR; TCRdb's version includes in-frame clones alone and lacks a portion of them. The table has approximately 130,000 clones, about 78% seen once. Sample: PBMCs. The receptors stem from a man aged 45 to 65 in good health and CMV-seronegative.

The J gene is TRBJ2-7, the V gene TRBV28; D is undetermined. This CDR3 is 13 amino acids long. V lost 3 bases and J lost 3, with 9 bases in between. Germline assignment: CDR1 MDHEN and CDR2 SYDVKM. CDR3 in amino acids: CASSFSGFYEQYF. In DNA, the CDR3 is TGTGCCAGCAGTTTCTCCGGGTTCTACGAGCAGTACTTC.

This clone was observed a single time. CDR3 in amino acids: CASSPAAGAFGYTF. CDR3 DNA sequence: TGTGCCAGCAGCCCAGCGGCGGGGGCATTTGGCTACACCTTC. This sequence joins TRBV7-3 and TRBJ1-2; the D gene is possibly TRBD1 (6 bases). This CDR3 region has 14 residues. Trimming stripped 5 bases from V and 7 bases from J, with 17 bases between. The germline gives CDR1 SGHTA, CDR2 FQGTGA.

V is TRBV6-1 and J is TRBJ2-2, with D unclear. Per the germline V gene, CDR1 is MNHNS and CDR2 is SASEGT. This CDR3 contains 15 residues. V gave up 3 bases and J gave up 0 bases, with 8 bases separating them. CDR3 DNA sequence: TGTGCCAGCAGTGAGGCCAGCGCGAACACCGGGGAGCTGTTTTTT. Its protein is CASSEASANTGELFF.

The genes are TRBV29-1 and TRBJ2-3; 8 nucleotides agree with TRBD1. The V gene's germline CDR1 is SQVTM and CDR2 ANQGSEA. The CDR3 consists of 14 residues. V shed 3 bases and J 3 bases; nucleotides not matched to a gene: 5. The CDR3, as DNA: TGCAGCGTTGACCTGGACAGGGCAACAGATACGCAGTATTTT. Protein: CSVDLDRATDTQYF.

The chain employs TRBV4-2 and TRBJ1-2, with D possibly matching TRBD1 (6 bases). Germline V gene data show CDR1 as LGHNA and CDR2 as YNFKEQ. This CDR3 comprises 17 residues. Trimming cost V 1 base and J 3 bases, with 18 bases left between them. CDR3 region: CASSQGQGQSTDYGYTF. Here the CDR3 DNA reads TGTGCCAGCAGCCAAGGGCAAGGACAGTCTACGGACTATGGCTACACCTTC.

V gene TRBV30 combines with J gene TRBJ2-7, with a tentative D call TRBD1 (5 bases). CDR1 and CDR2 (germline): GTSNPN, SVGIG (reference sequence). The CDR3 loop spans 12 amino acids. With 7 bases removed from V and 6 bases from J, the gap between germline ends came to 16 bases. CDR3 nucleotide sequence: TGTGCCTCCGGACAAGCCCCTACCGAGCAGTACTTC. Encoded protein: CASGQAPTEQYF.

This chain links TRBV30 with TRBJ2-3; a possible D gene is TRBD1 (5 bases). V was cut by 5 bases and J by 3 bases, with 18 bases left in between. This CDR3 spans 15 amino acids. Per germline, CDR1 GTSNPN and CDR2 SVGIG (reference sequence). CDR3 sequence: CAWRRRTGMTDTQYF. The CDR3, as DNA: TGTGCCTGGCGAAGGCGTACAGGCATGACAGATACGCAGTATTTT.

The gene calls are TRBV4-1 and TRBJ2-2, with D unresolved. This CDR3 contains 16 residues. Germline lookup yields CDR1 MGHRA and CDR2 YSYEKL. Trimming cost V 0 bases and J 1 base, with 9 bases left between them. As DNA, the CDR3 is TGCGCCAGCAGCCAAGAAATTTCTGTGAACACCGGGGAGCTGTTTTTT. Its protein is CASSQEISVNTGELFF.

V usage is TRBV21-1 and J usage is TRBJ2-5; the table assigns TRBD1, which was not confirmed against the DNA. TRBV21-1 is shown as a pseudogene. There are 14 residues in the CDR3. The CDR3 sequence: CVQRPKEQGETQYF. CDR3 DNA sequence: TGTGTCCAGCGGCCCAAGGAACAGGGAGAGACCCAGTACTTC.